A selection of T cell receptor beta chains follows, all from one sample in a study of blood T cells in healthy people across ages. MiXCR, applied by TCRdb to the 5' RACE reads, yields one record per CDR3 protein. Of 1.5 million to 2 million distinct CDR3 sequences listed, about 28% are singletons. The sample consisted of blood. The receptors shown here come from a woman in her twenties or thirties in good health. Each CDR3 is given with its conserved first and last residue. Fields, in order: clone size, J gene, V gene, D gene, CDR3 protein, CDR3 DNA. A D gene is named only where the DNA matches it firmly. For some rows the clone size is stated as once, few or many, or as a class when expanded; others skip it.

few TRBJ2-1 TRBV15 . CATSFYGGYNEQFF TGTGCCACCAGCTTTTATGGGGGGTACAATGAGCAGTTCTTC
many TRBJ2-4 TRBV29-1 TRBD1 CSARDRAWDIQYF TGCAGCGCCCGGGACAGGGCGTGGGACATTCAGTACTTC
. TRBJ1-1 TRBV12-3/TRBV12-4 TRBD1 CASTPGQGTEAFF TGTGCCAGCACCCCGGGACAGGGCACTGAAGCTTTCTTT
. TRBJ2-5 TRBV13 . CASSFPSVDKDEQYF TGTGCCAGCAGCTTCCCCAGCGTAGATAAGGATGAGCAGTACTTC
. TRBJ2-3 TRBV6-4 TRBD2 CASSFPGLESTDTQYF TGTGCCAGCAGTTTTCCGGGACTAGAATCCACAGATACGCAGTATTTT
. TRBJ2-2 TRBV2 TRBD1 CASRTGTGPRPNTGELFF TGTGCCAGCAGGACCGGGACAGGGCCTAGGCCGAACACCGGGGAGCTGTTTTTT
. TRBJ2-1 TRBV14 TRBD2 CASSQGGEGEQFF TGTGCCAGCAGCCAAGGAGGGGAGGGTGAGCAGTTCTTC
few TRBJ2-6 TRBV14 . CASSQDTGRVWSGANVLTF TGTGCCAGCAGCCAAGATACAGGCAGGGTCTGGTCTGGGGCCAACGTCCTGACTTTC
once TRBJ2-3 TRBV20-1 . CSATRGTNQGDTQYF TGCAGTGCGACCCGGGGAACTAATCAGGGAGATACGCAGTATTTT
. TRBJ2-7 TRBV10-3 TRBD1 CTISERAGGTEQYF TGTACCATCAGTGAGCGGGCAGGGGGCACCGAGCAGTACTTC
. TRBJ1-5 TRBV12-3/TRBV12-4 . CASSDLRRVNQPQHF TGTGCCAGCAGTGACCTAAGACGGGTTAATCAGCCCCAGCATTTT
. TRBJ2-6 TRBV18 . CASSRGSNSGANVLTF TGTGCCAGCTCACGAGGGAGCAATTCTGGGGCCAACGTCCTGACTTTC
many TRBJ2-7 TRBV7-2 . CASSFTDLSYEQYF TGTGCCAGCAGCTTTACCGACTTGTCCTACGAGCAGTACTTC
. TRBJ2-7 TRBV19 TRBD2 CASSISTSGNDEQYF TGTGCCAGTAGTATTTCGACTAGCGGGAATGACGAGCAGTACTTC
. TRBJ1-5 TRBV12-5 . CASGSSGNQPQHF TGTGCTAGTGGTTCCTCCGGGAATCAGCCCCAGCATTTT
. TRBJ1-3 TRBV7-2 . CASNNRGSGNTIYF TGTGCCAGCAACAACAGAGGCTCTGGAAACACCATATATTTT
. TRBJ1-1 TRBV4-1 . CASSRGALWARTNTEAFF TGCGCCAGCAGCCGGGGGGCTTTGTGGGCACGGACGAACACTGAAGCTTTCTTT
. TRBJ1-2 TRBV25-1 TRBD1 CASSEIVGTGEEYGYTF TGTGCCAGCAGTGAAATTGTCGGGACAGGGGAGGAGTATGGCTACACCTTC
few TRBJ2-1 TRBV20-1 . CSARDWRGSVYNEQFF TGCAGTGCTAGAGATTGGAGGGGATCGGTGTACAATGAGCAGTTCTTC
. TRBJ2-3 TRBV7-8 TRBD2 CASSQAGGHRGTSGRTTQYF TGTGCCAGCAGCCAGGCAGGCGGTCACAGGGGGACTAGCGGGAGGACTACGCAGTATTTT
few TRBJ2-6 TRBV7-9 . CTSSSQDSGANVLTF TGTACCAGCAGCTCCCAGGACTCTGGGGCCAACGTCCTGACTTTC
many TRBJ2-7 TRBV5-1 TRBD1 CASSPRTGGGYEQYF TGCGCCAGCAGCCCCCGAACAGGGGGCGGATACGAGCAGTACTTC
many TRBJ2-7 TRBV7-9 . CASSLMDYRGSHEQYF TGTGCCAGCAGCCTCATGGACTACAGGGGCTCCCACGAGCAGTACTTC
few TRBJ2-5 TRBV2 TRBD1 CARTGGETQYF TGTGCCAGAACAGGGGGAGAGACCCAGTACTTC
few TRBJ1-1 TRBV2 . CASAGGVNTEAFF TGTGCCAGCGCCGGAGGAGTGAACACTGAAGCTTTCTTT
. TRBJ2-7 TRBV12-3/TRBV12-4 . CASSLVRRGRAYEQYF TGTGCCAGCAGTTTAGTCCGGCGCGGTAGAGCCTACGAGCAGTACTTC
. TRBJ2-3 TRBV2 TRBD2 CASSNGTRVTQYF TGTGCCAGCAGCAACGGGACTAGGGTTACGCAGTATTTT
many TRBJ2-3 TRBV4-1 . CASSQGWAGTDTQYF TGCGCCAGCAGCCAAGGGTGGGCAGGTACAGATACGCAGTATTTT
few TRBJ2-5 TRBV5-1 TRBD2 CASRNLNGTSRETQYF TGCGCCAGCAGAAACTTAAACGGGACTAGCCGAGAGACCCAGTACTTC
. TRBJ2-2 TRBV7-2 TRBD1 CASSTDRVRGTGELFF TGTGCCAGCAGCACGGACAGGGTCCGGGGCACCGGGGAGCTGTTTTTT
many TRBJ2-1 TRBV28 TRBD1 CASSLQTGYNEQFF TGCGCCAGCAGCTTGCAGACAGGGTACAATGAGCAGTTCTTC
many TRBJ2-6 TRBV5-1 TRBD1 CASSQWDRTFSGANVLTF TGCGCCAGCAGCCAGTGGGACAGGACCTTCTCTGGGGCCAACGTCCTGACTTTC
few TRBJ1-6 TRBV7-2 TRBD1 CASSPRVGGSSYNSPLHF TGTGCCAGCAGCCCCAGGGTAGGGGGCAGCTCCTATAATTCACCCCTCCACTTT
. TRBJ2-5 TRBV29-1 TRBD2 CSVASGGNNEQYF TGCAGCGTTGCTAGCGGGGGCAACAATGAGCAGTACTTC
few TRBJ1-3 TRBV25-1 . CASRRGVRNTIYF TGTGCCAGCAGACGGGGAGTTAGAAACACCATATATTTT
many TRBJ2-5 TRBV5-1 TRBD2 CASSGGTSGETQYF TGCGCCAGCAGCGGGGGGACTAGTGGGGAGACCCAGTACTTC
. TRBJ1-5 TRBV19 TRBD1 CASSLPFGTGDQPQHF TGTGCCAGTAGTCTACCCTTCGGGACAGGGGATCAGCCCCAGCATTTT
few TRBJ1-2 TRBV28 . CASSNPRRPYGYTF TGTGCCAGCAGTAACCCTCGGAGGCCCTATGGCTACACCTTC
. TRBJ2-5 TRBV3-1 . CASSPKPGRGETSNSPETQYF TGTGCCAGCAGCCCCAAGCCTGGACGGGGAGAAACCTCGAACAGTCCAGAGACCCAGTACTTC
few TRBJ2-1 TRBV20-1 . CSARFGEETQFF TGCAGTGCCCGGTTTGGGGAGGAGACCCAGTTCTTC
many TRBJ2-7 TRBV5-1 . CASSLMTGLTYEQYF TGCGCCAGCAGCTTGATGACGGGGCTAACCTACGAGCAGTACTTC
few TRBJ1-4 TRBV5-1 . CASSSVGGRSGEKLFF TGCGCCAGCAGCTCCGTCGGAGGCAGGAGCGGTGAAAAACTGTTTTTT
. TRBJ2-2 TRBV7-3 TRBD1 CASSLGTGKPGERFF TGTGCCAGCAGCTTAGGGACAGGGAAGCCCGGGGAGCGGTTTTTT
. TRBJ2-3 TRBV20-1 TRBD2 CSARPGGDTQYF TGCAGTGCTAGGCCGGGAGGAGATACGCAGTATTTT
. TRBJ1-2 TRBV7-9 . CASSLFIGGADGYTF TGTGCCAGCAGCTTATTTATCGGGGGTGCGGATGGCTACACCTTC
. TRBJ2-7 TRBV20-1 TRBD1 CSARDLRTGKYEQYF TGCAGTGCTAGAGATCTCAGGACAGGCAAGTACGAGCAGTACTTC
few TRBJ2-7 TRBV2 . CASTLDLGYEQYF TGTGCCAGCACCTTGGATTTGGGCTACGAGCAGTACTTC
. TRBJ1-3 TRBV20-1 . CSASQAHRAGNTIYF TGCAGTGCTAGCCAAGCACACAGGGCTGGAAACACCATATATTTT
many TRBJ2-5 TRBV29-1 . CSVATGIQETQYF TGCAGCGTTGCAACGGGAATCCAAGAGACCCAGTACTTC
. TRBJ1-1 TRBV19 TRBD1 CASSRATGGAEAFF TGTGCCAGTAGTAGAGCCACAGGGGGCGCTGAAGCTTTCTTT
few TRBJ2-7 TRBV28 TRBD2 CASSLVGLAGTYEQYF TGTGCCAGCAGCCTTGTGGGACTAGCGGGGACCTACGAGCAGTACTTC
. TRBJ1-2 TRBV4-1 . CASSLDLTVIYGYTF TGCGCCAGCAGCCTGGACCTTACAGTAATCTATGGCTACACCTTC
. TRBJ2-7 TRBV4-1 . CASSPEPSPLEQYF TGCGCCAGCAGCCCGGAGCCAAGCCCCCTCGAGCAGTACTTC
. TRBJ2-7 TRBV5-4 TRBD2 CASSPGGMGSYEQYF TGTGCCAGCAGCCCGGGGGGGATGGGGTCCTACGAGCAGTACTTC
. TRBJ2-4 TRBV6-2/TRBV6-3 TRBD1 CASRTQGAGNIQYF TGTGCCAGCAGGACACAGGGGGCTGGAAACATTCAGTACTTC
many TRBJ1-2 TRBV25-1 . CASLQGPNYGYTF TGTGCCAGCCTCCAGGGCCCCAACTATGGCTACACCTTC
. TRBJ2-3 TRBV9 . CASSVQLQADTQYF TGTGCCAGCAGCGTCCAACTTCAGGCGGATACGCAGTATTTT
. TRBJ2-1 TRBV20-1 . CSVRRTFSYNEQFF TGCAGTGTTAGGAGGACTTTCTCCTACAATGAGCAGTTCTTC